The clone carrying this T cell receptor beta chain was seen ten or more times. The study defined stable Graves' hyperthyroidism as no ophthalmopathy progression within 18 months. Fresh peripheral blood, 7.5 to 10 ml of it, supplied the PBMCs. These data are taken from a study of T cells in Graves' hyperthyroidism and ophthalmopathy. RNA transcripts provided the source from which TCR beta CDR3 regions were amplified. Carried out on the TCR CDR3, a first-round RT-PCR used the HTBI primer set. TCRdb called the multiplex PCR reads again in MiXCR, with one record for every CDR3 protein. The sample includes 800,000 or so distinct CDR3 sequences, around 39% seen only once; the top ten take about 8.9%. CDR3 length equals 15 residues. The ends lost 9 bases at V and 3 bases at J; junction bases unmatched: 10. CDR1 and CDR2 (germline): SGHVS, FNYEAQ.

The chain employs TRBV7-6 and TRBJ2-2, with 7 bases identical to TRBD2. This TCR was recovered from a man aged 18 to 29 with Graves' hyperthyroidism. Sequences were obtained from blood. In DNA form, the CDR3 reads TGTGCCAGTAGTCCGAGACTAGCAGACACCGGGGAGCTGTTTTTT. Translation gives CASSPRLADTGELFF. The variable domain in full, with the rest retrieved from reference TRBV7-6 and TRBJ2-2, is GAGVSQSPRYKVTKRGQDVALRCDPISGHVSLYWYRQALGQGPEFLTYFNYEAQQDKSGLPNDRFSAERPEGSISTLTIQRTEQRDSAMYRCASSPRLADTGELFFGEGSRLTVL.